This passage covers 9 T cell receptor beta chains from one sample sequenced in a study of blood T cell repertoires in COVID-19. TCRdb keeps only in-frame clones here, not all; method: immunoSEQ multiplex PCR. The repertoire has about 200,000 clones, approximately 79% of them found once; the top ten carry about 5%. Sequencing was carried out using PBMCs or T cells enriched from blood (not recorded which). Source of these receptors: a woman between 55 and 75 years old with acute COVID-19.

J is TRBJ1-2 and V is TRBV5-1, with D perhaps matching TRBD1 (6 bases). V was cut by 1 base and J by 8 bases, with 18 bases left in between. The CDR3 runs to 15 residues. CDR1 and CDR2 from the germline V gene are SGHRS and YFSETQ. Written as DNA, the CDR3 is TGCGCCAGCAGCTTGAACAGGGTTCCGCGGGAGGGCTACACCTTC. Protein: CASSLNRVPREGYTF. Combining the CDR3 with reference TRBV5-1 and TRBJ1-2 gives the whole variable domain KAGVTQTPRYLIKTRGQQVTLSCSPISGHRSVSWYQQTPGQGLQFLFEYFSETQRNKGNFPGRFSGRQFSNSRSEMNVSTLELGDSALYLCASSLNRVPREGYTFGSGTRLTVV.

The chain employs TRBV5-1 and TRBJ2-3, with D perhaps matching TRBD2 (5 bases). Germline V CDR1 and CDR2: SGHRS, YFSETQ. The V gene lost 4 bases and the J gene lost 5 bases, with 14 bases spanning the gap. The CDR3 has 14 residues. CDR3 in DNA: TGCGCCAGCAGCCCCGGGCTTGGAGGAGATACGCAGTATTTT. It is translated as CASSPGLGGDTQYF.

V is TRBV19 and J is TRBJ1-2, with D possibly TRBD1 on 6 matching bases. In germline, CDR1 is LNHDA, CDR2 SQIVND (reference sequence). CDR3 length equals 15 residues. Trimming removed 7 bases from V and 6 bases from J, with 21 bases in between. The CDR3 DNA reads as TGTGCCAGTAATTTTATTTTCGGACAGTTGGATGGCTACACCTTC. Protein product: CASNFIFGQLDGYTF.

The DNA of the CDR3 is TGTGCCAGCAGCCAAGATATGATCAGCGGGAGGGGGTCAGATACGCAGTATTTT. Its protein product is CASSQDMISGRGSDTQYF. J is TRBJ2-3 and V is TRBV3-1 (or the pseudogene TRBV3-2); 10 nucleotides line up with TRBD2. The CDR3 is 18 amino acids. Trimming cost V 0 bases and J 4 bases; bases outside gene matches: 10. Germline V gene lookup returns CDR1 LGHDT and CDR2 YNNKEL (reference sequence).

This clone appeared a single time. This chain links TRBV7-9 with TRBJ2-1; TRBD2 matches at 10 bases. The length of the CDR3 is 16 residues. Germline lookup yields CDR1 SEHNR and CDR2 FQNEAQ (reference sequence). J was trimmed by 4 bases and V by 1 base; bases with no gene match: 4. In DNA form, the CDR3 reads TGTGCCAGCAGCTTAGTAACTAGCGGGGAGTACAATGAGCAGTTCTTC. It translates to CASSLVTSGEYNEQFF.

The chain carries TRBV10-1 and TRBJ2-7, with D perhaps TRBD2 (5 bases). CDR3 length equals 14 residues. Deletions cut 3 bases from V and 4 bases from J, with 13 bases between. CDR1 and CDR2 from the germline V gene are WNHNN and SYGVQD (reference sequence). The CDR3 loop reads CASSEYETGYEQYF. As DNA, the CDR3 is TGCGCCAGCAGTGAATATGAGACGGGATACGAGCAGTACTTC.

The rearrangement links TRBV2 to TRBJ2-1; TRBD2 is a possible D gene (7 bases). The CDR3 consists of 15 residues. In germline, CDR1 is SNHLY, CDR2 FYNNEI. V was shortened by 5 bases and J by 2 bases, with 13 bases between the two germline ends. CDR3 loop: CASSPAGGPYNEQFF. The CDR3 region has the DNA TGTGCCAGCAGTCCCGCCGGGGGGCCCTACAATGAGCAGTTCTTC. Using reference TRBV2 and TRBJ2-1 for the parts outside the CDR3, the full variable domain is EPEVTQTPSHQVTQMGQEVILRCVPISNHLYFYWYRQILGQKVEFLVSFYNNEISEKSEIFDDQFSVERPDGSNFTLKIRSTKLEDSAMYFCASSPAGGPYNEQFFGPGTRLTVL.

The chain employs TRBV10-3 and TRBJ1-2; the match to TRBD1 covers 11 bases. The CDR3 length is 14 residues. V gave up 4 bases and J gave up 7 bases; unmatched junction bases: 5. The germline V gene encodes CDR1 ENHRY and CDR2 SYGVKD. The chain's CDR3 is CAISAGTGGPGYTF. In DNA form, the CDR3 reads TGTGCCATCAGTGCCGGGACAGGGGGACCTGGCTACACCTTC.

This clone appeared a few times. The rearrangement uses TRBV12-3 or TRBV12-4 and TRBJ1-2, with D perhaps matching TRBD1 (5 bases). The CDR3 spans 13 residues. The V end lost 3 bases, the J end lost 5 bases, and 10 bases lay between the germline ends. The CDR3 nucleotides are TGTGCCAGCAGTTTGTTCAGGGATTATGGCTACACCTTC. This translates into CASSLFRDYGYTF.